This T cell receptor (beta chain) was recovered during a study of Graves' ophthalmopathy and Graves' hyperthyroidism. Study-level information: Over 18 months of follow-up, stable hyperthyroidism required that no ophthalmopathy appear.

The CDR3 consists of 15 residues. Per the germline V gene, CDR1 is SNHLY and CDR2 is FYNNEI. The V end was cut by 5 bases, the J end by 6 bases, with 17 bases between. The diagnosis was founded upon clinical symptoms, serum thyroxine, TRAb, thyroid ultrasound and orbital computed tomography. Beta-chain TCR CDR3 regions were amplified from RNA transcripts. RT-PCR with HTBI primers came first, then second-round multiplex PCR. Each CDR3 protein is one row after TCRdb ran MiXCR on the multiplex PCR reads. The data show approximately 1.2 million distinct CDR3 sequences, with about 40% seen just once and 8.5% to 14% held by the top ten. Worth noting for this clonotype: Its antigen is currently unknown.

Study-level results: Sensitivity reached around 67% and specificity 72.22% when the model predicted ophthalmopathy progression. Ophthalmopathy versus stable hyperthyroidism: 13-signature model gave less than 90% sensitivity, less than 83% specificity.

The chain links TRBV2 to TRBJ1-5; D ambiguous. The source is an adult man with Graves' hyperthyroidism. Sequences were obtained from peripheral blood or thyroid tissue (not recorded which). CDR3 in amino acids: CASSSTLGRVQPQHF. The DNA for the CDR3 is TGTGCCAGCAGTTCGACTCTAGGAAGAGTTCAGCCCCAGCATTTT.